The clone carrying this T cell receptor beta chain has a count of ten or more. Trimming took off 6 bases at V and 4 bases at J, with 9 bases between the two ends. CDR3 length: 13 residues. TCR beta CDR3 regions were amplified from RNA transcripts. When the TCR CDR3 underwent first-round RT-PCR, the HTBI primer set was used. In TCRdb, the multiplex PCR reads were re-called with MiXCR into one record per CDR3 protein. This table has around 350,000 distinct CDR3 sequences, 15% to 20% appearing once. The data were taken from a study of T cells in Graves' hyperthyroidism and ophthalmopathy. Patients with uncontrolled infections, other autoimmune diseases, pregnancy or lactation were excluded.

This receptor was taken from a woman between 18 and 30 years old with Graves' hyperthyroidism. Sample: blood. This chain uses TRBV12-3 or TRBV12-4 with TRBJ2-2; the D gene is possibly TRBD2 (5 bases). In nucleotides, the CDR3 is TGTGCCAGCAGGATACTAGGCACCGGGGAGCTGTTTTTT. Translating it yields CASRILGTGELFF.